Presented here are 19 T cell receptor beta chains from one specimen sequenced in a study of OX40 agonist ivuxolimab in advanced cancers. The data were produced by immunoSEQ multiplex PCR, yet TCRdb's version contains in-frame clones alone and is incomplete. The table includes roughly 96,000 clones, more than 80% detected once. The sample consisted of CD4+ or CD8+ T cells sorted from blood, taken in a trial of the OX40 agonist ivuxolimab. These receptor sequences come from an adult with an advanced solid tumor such as melanoma, head and neck, liver or kidney cancer.

The V and J genes are TRBV6-6 and TRBJ2-7; 8 nucleotides match TRBD1. Germline V CDR1 and CDR2: MNHNY, SVGAGI (reference sequence). Unmatched junction bases numbered 9, after V lost 0 bases and J lost 5 bases. The length of the CDR3 is 16 residues. The CDR3 DNA reads TGTGCCAGCAGTTACTCACTGGACAGGGAAGGCGACGAGCAGTACTTC. This gives the protein CASSYSLDREGDEQYF.

The chain couples TRBV7-3 to TRBJ2-5; D not certain. V shed 5 bases and J shed 2 bases, with 9 bases lying between them. Germline V gene lookup returns CDR1 SGHTA and CDR2 FQGTGA. The CDR3 is made up of 13 amino acids. The DNA of the CDR3 is TGTGCCAGCAGCCCCTCCAATCAAGAGACCCAGTACTTC. Its translation is CASSPSNQETQYF.

The rearrangement joins TRBV5-1 to TRBJ2-2; D gene ambiguous. The CDR3 is 13 amino acids. The V gene lost 2 bases and the J gene lost 4 bases, with 6 bases spanning the gap. The germline V gene encodes CDR1 SGHRS and CDR2 YFSETQ. CDR3 coding DNA: TGCGCCAGCAGCTTAGACCTCACCGGGGAGCTGTTTTTT. This encodes CASSLDLTGELFF.

V usage is TRBV7-9 and J usage is TRBJ2-7; D is perhaps TRBD1 or TRBD2 (7 bases each). Germline V gives CDR1 SEHNR, CDR2 FQNEAQ (reference sequence). V lost 5 bases and J 6 bases, leaving 20 bases between the germline ends. This CDR3 comprises 15 residues. The CDR3 spells CASSPRGEAGGEQYF. For the CDR3, the DNA is TGTGCCAGCAGCCCCCGGGGGGAAGCAGGGGGCGAGCAGTACTTC.

This clone was observed a single time. This chain links TRBV4-3 with TRBJ1-2; 8 bases are shared with TRBD1. V dropped 1 base and J dropped 1; count of bases not matched to a gene: 5. This CDR3 is built from 16 residues. From germline, CDR1 is LGHNA and CDR2 YSLEER. The DNA of the CDR3 is TGCGCCAGCAGCCAAGTAGACAGGGGAATTAACTATGGCTACACCTTC. It codes for CASSQVDRGINYGYTF.

In its sample, this clone was seen a few times. The chain is built from TRBV7-9 and TRBJ1-2; a weak D match, TRBD1 (6 bases). V lost 9 bases and J lost 4, with 18 bases in between. The CDR3 has 14 residues. The germline V gene has CDR1 SEHNR and CDR2 FQNEAQ (reference sequence). Here the CDR3 reads CASRLGGPSYGYTF. The DNA of the CDR3 is TGTGCCAGTCGTCTCGGGGGGCCAAGCTATGGCTACACCTTC.

V is TRBV6-6 and J is TRBJ1-6, with 8 nucleotides matching TRBD1. Germline assignment: CDR1 MNHNY and CDR2 SVGAGI (reference sequence). V was pared by 4 bases and J by 10 bases, with 6 bases of the junction left unmatched. This CDR3 comprises 14 residues. CDR3 sequence (DNA): TGTGCCAGCAGTTCCGACAGGGGTGTCTCACCCCTCCACTTT. It codes for CASSSDRGVSPLHF.

This chain links TRBV7-6 with TRBJ2-3, with D perhaps TRBD1 or TRBD2 (5 bases each). Germline-derived CDR1 and CDR2 are SGHVS and FNYEAQ. The V and J ends lost 2 bases and 2 bases respectively, with 8 bases between them. CDR3 length: 14 residues. The DNA for the CDR3 is TGTGCCAGCAGCTTAACGGGGCTCACAGATACGCAGTATTTT. Its translation: CASSLTGLTDTQYF.

The chain employs TRBV14 and TRBJ2-7; 10 bases match TRBD2. This CDR3 has 15 amino acids. J was trimmed by 2 bases and V by 1 base; bases with no gene match: 2. Germline CDR1 is SGHDN and CDR2 is FVKESK. In DNA, the CDR3 is TGTGCCAGCAGCCAAGTAGCGGGGGGTACCTACGAGCAGTACTTC. It translates to CASSQVAGGTYEQYF.

The chain combines TRBV10-3 with TRBJ1-2; TRBD1 is a possible D gene (6 bases). The V and J ends lost 3 bases and 0 bases respectively, with 11 bases between them. The CDR3 covers 15 residues. Germline V gene sequence: CDR1 ENHRY, CDR2 SYGVKD. CDR3 coding DNA: TGTGCCATCAGTGAAGGGGGGGCCACTAACTATGGCTACACCTTC. This encodes CAISEGGATNYGYTF.

This chain uses TRBV27 with TRBJ2-1; D is perhaps TRBD2 (5 bases). This CDR3 region has 14 residues. The germline V gene encodes CDR1 MNHEY and CDR2 SMNVEV (reference sequence). The germline V and J ends were trimmed by 6 bases and 5 bases, with 14 bases remaining between them. The CDR3 nucleotides are TGTGCCAGCAGCCGGACTGGCAATAACAATGAGCAGTTCTTC. Amino acids: CASSRTGNNNEQFF.

The chain has TRBV14 and TRBJ2-5; D gene unclear. The length of the CDR3 is 11 residues. Germline loops: CDR1 SGHDN, CDR2 FVKESK. V was cut by 3 bases and J by 3 bases, with 2 bases left in between. In DNA form, the CDR3 reads TGTGCCAGCAGCCACGAAGAGACCCAGTACTTC. Its protein is CASSHEETQYF.

The chain links TRBV4-1 to TRBJ2-1; 7 bases are shared with TRBD2. With 2 bases clipped from V and 8 bases from J, the junction kept 6 bases outside the gene matches. Germline values: CDR1 MGHRA, CDR2 YSYEKL. The CDR3 runs 14 residues. CDR3 residues: CASSQYWGGDEQFF. Written as DNA, the CDR3 is TGCGCCAGCAGCCAATACTGGGGGGGGGATGAGCAGTTCTTC.

CDR3 nucleotide sequence: TGTGCCAGCAGTTTACTCGGACAGGGTGCAGCTAACTATGGCTACACCTTC. Amino acids: CASSLLGQGAANYGYTF. This chain uses TRBV27 with TRBJ1-2; 8 nucleotides align to TRBD1. Trimming removed 2 bases from V and 0 bases from J; junction bases left unmatched: 8. Per the germline V gene, CDR1 is MNHEY and CDR2 is SMNVEV (reference sequence). The CDR3 spans 17 residues.

The chain combines TRBV2 with TRBJ1-1; 10 positions match TRBD1. V dropped 4 bases and J dropped 4; count of bases not matched to a gene: 15. Per the germline V gene, CDR1 is SNHLY and CDR2 is FYNNEI. CDR3 size: 18 residues. Written as DNA, the CDR3 is TGTGCCAGCAGTGGAGTGAGGGACAGGGGTCGTGTCGGCACTGAAGCTTTCTTT. The encoded protein is CASSGVRDRGRVGTEAFF.

This chain connects TRBV2 to TRBJ2-3; D unclear. V was pared by 3 bases and J by 1 base, with 14 bases between. CDR3 length: 16 amino acids. Germline lookup yields CDR1 SNHLY and CDR2 FYNNEI. CDR3 bases: TGTGCCAGCAGTGACAACCCTAGTTCCCGCACAGATACGCAGTATTTT. Its protein is CASSDNPSSRTDTQYF.

V usage is TRBV27 and J usage is TRBJ2-7, with D possibly being TRBD1 (6 bases). The V and J ends lost 2 bases and 5 bases respectively, with 13 bases between them. Germline values: CDR1 MNHEY, CDR2 SMNVEV (reference sequence). The CDR3 runs 14 residues. CDR3 loop: CASSLPNRAHEQYF. The CDR3 DNA reads TGTGCCAGCAGTTTACCGAACAGGGCCCACGAGCAGTACTTC.

The chain combines TRBV5-6 with TRBJ2-1; no clear D. The V gene lost 4 bases and the J gene lost 9 bases, with 14 bases spanning the gap. Germline V gene sequence: CDR1 SGHDT, CDR2 YYEEEE. The CDR3 spans 13 residues. For the CDR3, the DNA is TGTGCCAGCAGCCAGCCTACTGGGTCTGAGCAGTTCTTC. Protein sequence: CASSQPTGSEQFF.

This chain uses TRBV4-2 with TRBJ2-1; 11 bases align to TRBD2. This CDR3 spans 15 amino acids. The germline V gene encodes CDR1 LGHNA and CDR2 YNFKEQ. The ends lost 3 bases at V and 8 bases at J; junction bases unmatched: 6. CDR3 sequence reads: CASSHRLAGFDEQFF. The DNA for the CDR3 is TGTGCCAGCAGCCATCGACTAGCGGGGTTCGATGAGCAGTTCTTC.